Here is one T cell receptor (beta chain) with its context. Its antigen remains unknown. The method was immunoSEQ multiplex PCR; TCRdb's version includes in-frame clones alone and lacks a portion of them. The sample lists about 56,000 clones; about four fifths were seen once. The sample comes from a study of Tregs in tolerant kidney transplant recipients. Study results and caveats: Validation in larger populations is needed because few patients were studied.

CDR1 is SGHRS and CDR2 is YFSETQ in the germline V gene. V dropped 4 bases and J dropped 3 bases, with 13 bases sitting between them. This CDR3 spans 15 amino acids. The sequence was obtained from a human donor in good health. The gene calls are TRBV5-1 and TRBJ2-2; D is unclear. Input material: CD4+ T cells from blood. CDR3 DNA sequence: TGCGCCAGCAGCCGATGGCCCCGTGACACCGGGGAGCTGTTTTTT. This encodes CASSRWPRDTGELFF.